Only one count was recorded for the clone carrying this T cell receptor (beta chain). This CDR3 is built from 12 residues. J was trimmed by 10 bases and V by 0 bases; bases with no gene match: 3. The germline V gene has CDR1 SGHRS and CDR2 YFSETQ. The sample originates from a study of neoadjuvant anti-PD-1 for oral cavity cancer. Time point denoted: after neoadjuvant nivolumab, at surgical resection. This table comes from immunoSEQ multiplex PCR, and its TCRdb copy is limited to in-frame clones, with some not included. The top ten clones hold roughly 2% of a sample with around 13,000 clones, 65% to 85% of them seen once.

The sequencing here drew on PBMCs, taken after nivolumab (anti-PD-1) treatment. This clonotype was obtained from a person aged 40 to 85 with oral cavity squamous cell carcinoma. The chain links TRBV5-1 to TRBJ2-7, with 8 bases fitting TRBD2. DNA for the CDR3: TGCGCCAGCAGCTTGGCGGGACTAGTACAGTACTTC. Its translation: CASSLAGLVQYF.